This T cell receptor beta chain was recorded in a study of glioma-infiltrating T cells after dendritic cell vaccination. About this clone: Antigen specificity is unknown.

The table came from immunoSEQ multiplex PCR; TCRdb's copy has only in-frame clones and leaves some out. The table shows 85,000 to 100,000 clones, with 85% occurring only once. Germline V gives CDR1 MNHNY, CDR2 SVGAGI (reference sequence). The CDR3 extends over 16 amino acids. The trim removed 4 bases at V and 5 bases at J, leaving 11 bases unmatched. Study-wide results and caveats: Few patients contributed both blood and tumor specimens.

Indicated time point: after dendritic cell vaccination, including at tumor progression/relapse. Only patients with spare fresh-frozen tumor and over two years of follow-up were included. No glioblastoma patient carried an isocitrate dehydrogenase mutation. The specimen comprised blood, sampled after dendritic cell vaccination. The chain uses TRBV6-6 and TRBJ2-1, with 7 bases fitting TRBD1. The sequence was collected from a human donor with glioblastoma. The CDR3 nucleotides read TGTGCCAGCAGTTCGCCCTCCCGGGACAGAGACAATGAGCAGTTCTTC. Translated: CASSSPSRDRDNEQFF.